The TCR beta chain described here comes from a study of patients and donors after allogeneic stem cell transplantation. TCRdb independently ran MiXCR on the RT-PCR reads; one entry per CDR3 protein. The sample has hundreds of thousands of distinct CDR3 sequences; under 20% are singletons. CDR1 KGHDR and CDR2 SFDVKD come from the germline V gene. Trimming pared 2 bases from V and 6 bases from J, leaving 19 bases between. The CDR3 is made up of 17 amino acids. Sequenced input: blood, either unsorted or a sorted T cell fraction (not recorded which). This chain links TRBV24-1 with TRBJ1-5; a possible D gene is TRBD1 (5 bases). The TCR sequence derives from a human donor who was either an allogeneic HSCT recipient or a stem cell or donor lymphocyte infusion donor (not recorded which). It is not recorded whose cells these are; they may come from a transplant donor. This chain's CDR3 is CATSDSAGSDVGQPQHF. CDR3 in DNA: TGTGCCACCAGTGATTCCGCAGGGTCGGATGTAGGTCAGCCCCAGCATTTT.